These 5 T cell receptor beta chains were sequenced from one sample in a study of T cell repertoires in cytomegalovirus infection. Via MiXCR, TCRdb re-called the reads, giving one row per CDR3 protein. The sample lists more than 250,000 distinct CDR3 sequences, about an eighth seen once, with around 9.5% in the top ten. The sequenced material came from PBMCs. Source of these receptors: a human donor in good health (CMV status not recorded). Some clones in this sample may be carry-over from other donors' samples.

This clonotype was observed at least ten times. The chain couples TRBV7-6 to TRBJ2-2; the match to TRBD2 covers 7 bases. CDR3 length: 14 amino acids. Trimming at V came to 11 bases and at J to 7 bases, leaving 13 bases not matched to a gene. CDR1 is SGHVS and CDR2 is FNYEAQ in the germline V gene. In DNA form, the CDR3 reads TGTGCCTCACATCGGGGAGGGGAAAGCGGGGAGCTGTTTTTT. Amino acid sequence: CASHRGGESGELFF.

This clonotype was found many times. J is TRBJ1-2 and V is TRBV7-2; no clear D. The CDR3 covers 13 residues. V lost 1 base, J lost 4 bases, and 7 bases lay in between. Germline V lookup: CDR1 SGHTA, CDR2 FQGNSA. Here the CDR3 reads CASSLDNSYGYTF. The DNA of the CDR3 is TGTGCCAGCAGCTTAGATAACAGCTATGGCTACACCTTC.

Here the CDR3 reads CASTEPLNTEAFF. The CDR3 DNA sequence: TGTGCCAGCACCGAACCATTGAACACTGAAGCTTTCTTT. This chain joins TRBV6-2 or TRBV6-3 and TRBJ1-1; no definite D call. V lost 7 bases to trimming and J lost 0 bases, with 9 bases between them. The CDR3 extends over 13 amino acids. Germline V gives CDR1 MNHEY, CDR2 SVGEGT.

This clonotype showed up just a few times. This chain joins TRBV28 and TRBJ2-5; 12 bases align to TRBD2. V gave up 1 base and J gave up 3 bases; unmatched junction bases: 0. CDR3 size: 15 residues. CDR1 MDHEN and CDR2 SYDVKM come from the germline V gene. CDR3: CASSLSSGREETQYF. CDR3 bases: TGTGCCAGCAGTTTATCTAGCGGGAGGGAAGAGACCCAGTACTTC.

The chain recombines TRBV5-1 with TRBJ2-1; TRBD2 aligns across 7 bases. The J segment lost 0 bases and the V segment lost 6 bases, leaving 12 bases of the junction unmatched. Germline values: CDR1 SGHRS, CDR2 YFSETQ. The CDR3 extends over 17 amino acids. This chain's CDR3 is CASNFGGGVNSYNEQFF. The CDR3 coding sequence is TGCGCCAGCAATTTTGGGGGGGGGGTAAACTCCTACAATGAGCAGTTCTTC. Using reference TRBV5-1 and TRBJ2-1 for the parts outside the CDR3, the full variable domain is KAGVTQTPRYLIKTRGQQVTLSCSPISGHRSVSWYQQTPGQGLQFLFEYFSETQRNKGNFPGRFSGRQFSNSRSEMNVSTLELGDSALYLCASNFGGGVNSYNEQFFGPGTRLTVL.